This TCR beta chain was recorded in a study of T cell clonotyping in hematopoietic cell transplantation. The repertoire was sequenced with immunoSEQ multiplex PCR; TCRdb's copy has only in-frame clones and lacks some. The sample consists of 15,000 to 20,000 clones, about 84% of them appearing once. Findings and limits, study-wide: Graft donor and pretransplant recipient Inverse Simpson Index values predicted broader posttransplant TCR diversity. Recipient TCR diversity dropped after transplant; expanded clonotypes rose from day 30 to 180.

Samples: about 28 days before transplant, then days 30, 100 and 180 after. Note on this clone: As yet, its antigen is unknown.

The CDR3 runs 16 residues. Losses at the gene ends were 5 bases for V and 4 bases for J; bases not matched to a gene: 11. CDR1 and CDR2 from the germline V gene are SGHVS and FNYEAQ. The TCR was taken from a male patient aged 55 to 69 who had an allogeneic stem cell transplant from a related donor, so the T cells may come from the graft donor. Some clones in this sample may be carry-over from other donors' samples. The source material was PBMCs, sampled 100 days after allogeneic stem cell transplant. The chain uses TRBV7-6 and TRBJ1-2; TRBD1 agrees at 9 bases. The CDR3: CASSPGTGRSSYGYTF. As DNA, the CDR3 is TGTGCCAGCAGCCCCGGGACAGGGAGGAGTAGCTATGGCTACACCTTC.